This TCR beta chain originates from a study of blood T cell repertoires in COVID-19. Across the study: PBMCs, B-cell-depleted T cells, or T cells provided the cDNA or gDNA that made up the material.

Authors' methods: For nucleated cells, counts were estimated from reference gene primer amplification. Using immunoSEQ multiplex PCR, the repertoire was profiled, and TCRdb retains in-frame clones only, with some absent. V, J and clone size derive from that table, while D and trimming were established from the DNA sequence. The sample consists of around 300,000 clones, roughly 86% of them appearing once. The CDR3 extends over 14 amino acids. CDR1 and CDR2 (germline): SSHAT, FNYEAQ (reference sequence). Regarding this clone: Mismatch with germline at one junction end may stem from a read error.

The sequence came from a woman aged 25 to 39 who had recovered from COVID-19. The chain combines TRBV7-7 with TRBJ2-3, with D tentatively TRBD1 (6 bases). Material for sequencing was PBMCs or T cells enriched from blood (not recorded which). The CDR3 protein is CASSPGQTVNTQYF. CDR3 coding DNA: TGTGCTAGCAGTCCAGGACAGACCGTAAATACGCAGTATTTT.